The T cell receptor beta chain under discussion was sequenced for a study of technical replicates of blood from several donors. Sequencing was performed with immunoSEQ multiplex PCR; in TCRdb, only in-frame clones are kept and a portion is missing. In the table there are about 80,000 clones, 94% of which are singletons. The germline V and J ends were trimmed by 4 bases and 2 bases, with 7 bases remaining between them. Germline lookup yields CDR1 ENHRY and CDR2 SYGVKD. The length of the CDR3 is 13 residues. The receptor comes from a human donor in good health. The chain recombines TRBV10-3 with TRBJ2-3, with a possible D match to TRBD2 (6 bases). Sequencing used T cells isolated from PBMCs. CDR3 DNA: TGTGCCATCAGTGGGAGGGACACAGATACGCAGTATTTT. This translates into CAISGRDTDTQYF.